This TCR beta chain was recorded in a study of T cell responses to AZD1222 COVID-19 vaccine (dated by TCRdb to the early 2020s). In the study overall: AZD1222 recipients with second doses at about 4 weeks or about 12 weeks were pooled, because spike-specific TCR depth and breadth did not differ between schedules. TCR sequencing covered 233 trial participants: 200 to 220 given two doses of AZD1222 and approximately 26 given two doses of MenACWY control vaccine. Trial participants were enrolled by age into subgroups of 18-55, 56-69 and 70-plus years, and about 150, 27 and 61 TCR-sequenced participants, respectively, were included in these subgroups. Results and caveats for the whole study, not just this receptor: Conclusions about previously exposed vaccinees are limited, since just 5 or 6 AZD1222 recipients were seropositive for SARS-CoV-2 at baseline. After two AZD1222 doses, spike-specific TCR breadth and depth were significantly higher than at day 0 and than in MenACWY recipients. Vaccine-associated CD4 TCRs spanned the whole spike protein, with dominant responses in regions 160-218 and 743-854. Reportedly, close to half of the unique spike-specific TCRs recognized epitopes lying outside the regions that are mutated in the B.1.351 and B.1.1.7 variants. The 56-69-year group was small, and its depth increase did not reach significance, likely because of low power. Because no day 14 peak-response samples were available, repertoires were characterized only after the peak T cell response. Most participants were white British and females outnumbered males, and the authors suggested that clonal diversity may have been underestimated.

The CDR3 regions of human TCRbeta chains were subjected to immunosequencing. In the original analysis: TCRs in the repertoires were compared against a reference library of SARS-CoV-2-specific TCRs that had been generated with the MIRA antigen-specificity platform. Breadth was defined as the fraction of unique TCRs that were SARS-CoV-2-associated. Depth was defined as the fraction of total T cells that were SARS-CoV-2-associated. Each spike-specific TCR was assigned to its reactive spike region and to a CD4 or CD8 class using the MIRA data. Log10-transformed breadth and depth values were compared by one-way ANOVA with Sidak's multiple comparisons tests. TCRdb obtained this table from immuneACCESS and retained in-frame rearrangements with V and J assigned. These tables miss some clones; where compared with another copy, unresolved V genes account for less than half of the shortfall, and the remainder is unexplained. V and J calls and clone size are copied from that table; D and trimming were computed from the DNA. In all, the sample holds more than 140,000 clones, and under 95% of those were seen once. The top ten clones comprise roughly 4.7% of the sample.

The junction carries 8 bases between V and J, which are trimmed by 6 bases and 5 bases respectively. The germline V gene provides CDR1 SNHLY and CDR2 FYNNEI. The CDR3, cysteine through phenylalanine, is 12 amino acids long. Only the CDR3 part of the read is kept: 36 bases, read in frame from the first base. Worth noting for this clone: Its antigen is unknown. Nothing much larger sits one base from this clone, and base qualities are not available.

Explained via the paper, the time point label denotes: baseline before first vaccination. Vaccinee samples were obtained from the UK trials COV001 and COV002, which included a single-blind randomized controlled phase 2/3 trial of AZD1222 (ChAdOx1 nCoV-19) in healthy adults. For TCRbeta chain sequencing, PBMC samples from trial participants were taken at day 0 and at day 28 after the second dose. The receptor's source is an adult in good health. Sequencing used peripheral blood, obtained on day 0 of AZD1222 vaccination. The chain is encoded by TRBV2 joined to TRBJ2-1, with the D gene not confidently named. Here the CDR3 is given as CASRELNNEQFF. The nucleotide sequence reads TGTGCCAGCAGAGAACTTAACAATGAGCAGTTCTTC.